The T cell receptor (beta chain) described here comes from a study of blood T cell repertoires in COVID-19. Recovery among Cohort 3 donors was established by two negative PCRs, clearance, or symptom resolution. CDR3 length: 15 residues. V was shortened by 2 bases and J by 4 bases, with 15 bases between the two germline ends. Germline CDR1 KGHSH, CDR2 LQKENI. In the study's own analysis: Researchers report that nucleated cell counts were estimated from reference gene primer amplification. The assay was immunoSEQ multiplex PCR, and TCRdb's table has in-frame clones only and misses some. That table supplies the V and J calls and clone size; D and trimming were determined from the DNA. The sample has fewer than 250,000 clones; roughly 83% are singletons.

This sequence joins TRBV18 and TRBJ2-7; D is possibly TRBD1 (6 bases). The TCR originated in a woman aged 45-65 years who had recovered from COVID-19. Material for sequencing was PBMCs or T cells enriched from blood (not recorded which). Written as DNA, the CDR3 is TGTGCCAGCTCACCAAAAACGGGACAACTATACGAGCAGTACTTC. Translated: CASSPKTGQLYEQYF.